The present T cell receptor beta chain was sequenced within a study of CD8 T cells in ankylosing spondylitis. Points from the study as a whole: Seemingly characteristic of ankylosing spondylitis blood was a TCR beta motif consisting of about 8 highly homologous variants. Certain motif variants had earlier been reported in reactive arthritis synovial fluid and blood.

A remark on this clonotype: The antigen is not known.

Libraries of TCR beta came from quantitative 5'-RACE with molecular barcodes. TCRdb reanalysed the 5' RACE reads using MiXCR and keeps one entry per CDR3 protein. The sample lists 200,000 to 250,000 distinct CDR3 sequences; 9.5% to 12% were seen once. Sample: blood, either unsorted or a sorted T cell fraction (not recorded which). The receptor was derived from a male donor with ankylosing spondylitis or in good health (not recorded which).

CDR3 in DNA: TGTGCCAGCAGCTTCACGGGCGGGAGGTCCTACGAGCAGTACTTC. This codes for CASSFTGGRSYEQYF. V usage is TRBV7-9 and J usage is TRBJ2-7; 8 bases align to TRBD2. With 3 bases clipped from V and 1 base from J, the junction kept 5 bases outside the gene matches. The CDR3 consists of 15 residues. Germline loops: CDR1 SEHNR, CDR2 FQNEAQ (reference sequence).